This T cell receptor (beta chain) was observed in a study of cytomegalovirus exposure and HLA in healthy donors (dated by TCRdb to the late 2010s). General notes on the study: An earlier analysis of some 600 of the donors reported approximately 300 Gb of sequence data and some 110 million unique TCR beta sequences obtained from approximately 180 million T cells. The number of donors typed differed by locus, with roughly 629-640 for A, B, C, DRB1 and DQB1, about 500 for DQA1, nearly 610 for DPA1, and approximately 470 for DPB1. The aim of the study was to test whether cataloging public T cell receptors could identify signatures of past pathogen exposure. Every discovery cohort repertoire had been produced on one sequencing platform. Of the 300 to 400 genotyped donors, about 80% fell in the genetic ancestry cluster associated with self-reported Caucasian donors. An early release that covered fewer than 750 HLA-typed donors contained around 300 gigabases of sequencing data and tens of millions of unique TCR sequences. Donor age, sex, ethnicity and CMV serostatus were compiled alongside the repertoire data. A later genetic analysis took genome-wide SNP genotypes for about three fifths of the 666 donors and used that subset as a discovery cohort. In the later analysis, no new phenotypic data were used to find candidate immune exposures; instead, reliance was placed on TCR beta sequences and their occurrence across donors. About 5 DR-DQ haplotypes were handled as single units for association and clustering, since linkage in the cohort was strong. An earlier analysis of 587 of the donors used high-throughput TCR beta sequencing to judge whether each TCR beta V gene segment behaved as functional or pseudogenic. Besides the first cohort of about 730 subjects, a separate validation cohort made up of some 110 different subjects was used. A later analysis re-examined previously published TCR beta repertoires from more than 650 donors and added high-resolution HLA genotyping to investigate patterns of TCR occurrence. The study profiled the T cell repertoires of hundreds of subjects by immunosequencing and related them to cytomegalovirus serostatus. HLA typing included class I and class II loci at four-digit resolution. To predict cytomegalovirus infection status, the study brought together high-throughput TCR immunosequencing, statistical association of individual TCRs with disease status, and machine learning. Among roughly 400 genotyped donors of the cohort, an average of roughly 230,000 unique TCR beta nucleotide sequences was sequenced per donor, of which roughly 17% were non-productive.

Libraries were built with the immunoSEQ multiplex PCR assay. For the multiplex PCR, a mixture combining 60 forward primers for TCR Vbeta segments and 13 reverse primers for TCR Jbeta segments was used. A multiplex PCR assay on genomic DNA amplified the CDR3 region of rearranged TCR beta genes. Amplified TCR beta libraries were sequenced as 87-base-pair reads on the Illumina HiSeq System. Regarding the original processing steps: Across the 670 or so repertoires, a later analysis counted 60 million to 90 million unique TCR beta chains, 9.5 million to 13 million of which were shared by at least two donors. A nearest-neighbor algorithm error-corrected the raw reads and collapsed the reads into unique sequences, merging closely related sequences to remove PCR and sequencing errors. V, D and J gene segments were assigned by aligning CDR3 sequences to IMGT reference sequences. For a sequence to be retained, a match of at least six nucleotides was required to both a V gene segment and a J gene segment. Rearrangements were classified as productive when the CDR3 lacked stop codons and remained in frame with V and J, and all other rearrangements were classified as non-productive. CDR3 was defined by IMGT convention, running from the second conserved V-encoded cysteine to the conserved J-encoded phenylalanine. Sequences without an unambiguous match to a single V gene segment were excluded from the earlier analysis of about 640 of the donors. An earlier analysis of several hundred of the donors called V segments functional above 56.7% productive rearrangements and segregating when the between-donor standard deviation exceeded 5%. A statistical classification framework was developed to diagnose cytomegalovirus status using the catalog of TCR beta chain sequences. V and J gene assignment, in a later analysis, came from comparing TCR nucleotide sequences with IMGT/GENE-DB human TR gene sequences. The TCRdist pipeline was used in a later analysis to assign CDR3 sequences and most-parsimonious VDJ recombination scenarios. In a later analysis, each TCR beta chain was defined by its CDR3 amino acid sequence together with its V-gene family, and reads lacking a unique V-gene family were excluded. As a way to deal with suspected cross-contamination and a sequencing artifact, a later analysis dropped 450 to 600 nucleotide sequences that were highly shared and had low generation probability. In a later analysis, a clonal expansion index was calculated for each public chain from normalized within-repertoire ranks of inferred template counts. In a later analysis, generation probabilities were computed using a VDJ recombination model fitted to out-of-frame rearrangements, and the results were checked against IGoR. In a later analysis, hypergeometric tests were used to score TCR-TCR, TCR-HLA and TCR-CMV co-occurrence, with a repertoire-size bias correction applied to TCR pairs. False discovery rates were estimated in a later analysis by permuting HLA or CMV assignments 20 times. In a later analysis, co-occurring TCRs were grouped using DBSCAN, with TCRdist sequence similarity added in when clustering inside HLA-allele-positive subsets. Repertoires with fewer than 30,000 or more than 120,000 public chains were left out of co-occurrence clustering, as were a handful of repertoires with anomalous nucleotide sharing. This immuneACCESS table, as held by TCRdb, lists in-frame sequences with V and J called but not all clones. Of the missing ones, under half trace to an unresolved V gene in checked studies; the others have no known cause. V, J and clone size reflect that table, while D and trimming were determined from the DNA. The sample profile shows around 110,000 clones; 55% to 75% of them were found once. Approximately 8.6% of the sample lies in the top ten.

The CDR3 numbers 17 residues from cysteine through phenylalanine. Just the 51-base CDR3 DNA is kept, in frame starting at base 1. CDR1 and CDR2 were assigned from the germline V gene (reference sequence) as SGHNT and YYREEE. The junction carries 13 bases between V and J, which are trimmed by 0 bases and 0 bases respectively. What the research found in general, with its limitations: According to the authors, the approach could potentially be generalized to other disease states and immunological phenotypes. Because counts were too low, about 15 rarely observed V segments, including chromosome 9 orphons, were left out of the earlier analysis of approximately 580 of the donors. In vitro tests confirmed that a few of the cytomegalovirus-associated TCR beta chains recognize cytomegalovirus antigens. Most TCR sequences were seen in very few donors, while some public TCRs were found in many individuals. Sequencing depth was assumed to be roughly uniform across donors in the presence/absence analyses, though that assumption may not hold. Because the 87-base-pair reads could not distinguish some IMGT-functional V segments, including TRBV6-2 and TRBV6-3, those segments were excluded. In both the original and validation cohorts, the classifier was reported to diagnose cytomegalovirus status with high specificity and sensitivity. A later genetic analysis reported fewer N-insertions in productive TCRs among donors in an Asian-associated ancestry cluster than the roughly 670-donor mean. In the study, 150 to 200 TCR beta chains were listed as associated with cytomegalovirus. Assigning TCR associations to individual alleles was difficult when HLA alleles, especially DR and DQ, strongly co-occurred. HLA typing was unavailable for some donors at each locus, so association tests used only the typed subset. In a later analysis, the rate of TCR association differed among HLA loci, with DRB1 alleles having the most associated TCRs and HLA-C alleles having the fewest. A cluster of highly shared sequence variants was judged likely to represent a technical artifact of the sequencing pipeline. In an earlier analysis of 587 of the donors, most TCR beta V segments appeared in productive rearrangements about 87% or about 30% of the time, broadly matching IMGT annotations. A further reported finding was that TCR beta sequences accurately predicted the HLA-A and HLA-B alleles for most subjects in the first cohort. An association between a missense DCLRE1C variant and V-gene and J-gene trimming of TCR beta chains was found in a later genetic analysis and replicated in an independent cohort. Several of the top co-occurrence clusters appeared to be linked to parvovirus B19, influenza, CMV and Epstein-Barr virus, according to a later analysis. A later analysis found that most CMV-associated TCR beta chains appeared HLA-restricted, with HLA associations seemingly driven largely by CMV exposure. At a false discovery rate of 0.05, a later analysis linked 16,000 or so TCR beta sequences to specific HLA alleles. Immune exposure information for the cohort was limited to CMV serostatus. Only TCR beta chains were sequenced in this cohort, and the absence of alpha or paired-chain data limited detectable features. In a later analysis, HLA-associated TCR beta chains showed more clonal expansion and lower generation probabilities than non-associated chains that were equally common. Linkage disequilibrium might explain the correlated functional status among segregating V segments, but an unknown experimental factor could not be ruled out.

The cohort comprised 666 healthy bone marrow donors. All cohort members were sampled while nominally healthy, although unrecorded immune exposures were likely present. The donor was CMV seropositive and belonged to the group of 250 to 300 seropositive cohort members. A peripheral blood sample was collected from each donor, and TCR beta sequencing was performed on peripheral blood mononuclear cells. Genomic DNA was extracted from the blood cell samples with the Qiagen DNeasy Blood Extraction Kit. Details on this clone: The specificity of this receptor is unknown. The record has no base qualities; no much larger clone is one base away.

The sequence is built from TRBV5-4 and TRBJ2-1; the D gene is unclear. The specimen sequenced was PBMCs. The source is a man in his thirties or forties in good health and CMV-seropositive. The DNA sequence reads TGTGCCAGCAGCTTGGGCCTACGGGTCTCCTCCTACAATGAGCAGTTCTTC. Its protein is CASSLGLRVSSYNEQFF.